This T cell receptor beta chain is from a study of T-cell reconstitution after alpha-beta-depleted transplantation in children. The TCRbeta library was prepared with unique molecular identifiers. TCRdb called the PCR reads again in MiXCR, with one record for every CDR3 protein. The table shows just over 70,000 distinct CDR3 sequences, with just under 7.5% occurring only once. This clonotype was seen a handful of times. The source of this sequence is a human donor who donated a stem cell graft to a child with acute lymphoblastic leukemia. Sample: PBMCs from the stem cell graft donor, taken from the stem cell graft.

The CDR3 reads CASSRGGAGDTQYF. CDR3 nucleotides: TGTGCCAGCAGCCGCGGGGGGGCCGGGGATACGCAGTATTTT. The J gene is TRBJ2-3, the V gene TRBV4-2; 9 bases are a match to TRBD2. The V and J ends lost 4 bases and 6 bases, in that order; junction bases with no gene match: 5. CDR3 length: 14 amino acids. CDR1 is LGHNA, CDR2 YNFKEQ, per germline.